This TCR beta chain was captured in a study of CD8+ T cells in alopecia areata. Regarding the study as a whole: In scalp and blood during tofacitinib, many expanded lesional clones persisted.

This sample's treatment: oral pan-JAK inhibitor, 5-10 mg twice daily. On this clone itself: Its antigen is currently unknown.

As the sequencing template, cDNA was produced by extracting RNA and reverse transcribing it. The assay was immunoSEQ multiplex PCR, and TCRdb's table has in-frame clones only and misses some. The table has roughly 170,000 clones, about 60% seen once; the top ten hold 10% to 15%. The sample consisted of CD8+ T cells sorted from blood, taken at week 24, from a patient treated with tofacitinib. The clonotype was recovered from a human donor with alopecia areata.

The DNA for the CDR3 is TGCAGCGTTGATTCTAACAATGAGCAGTTCTTC. Translated: CSVDSNNEQFF. The V gene is TRBV29-1, the J gene TRBJ2-1, with D unclear. The CDR3 spans 11 residues. Per the germline V gene, CDR1 is SQVTM and CDR2 is ANQGSEA. V was clipped by 3 bases and J by 5 bases, with 5 bases between them.